This entry is about one T cell receptor beta chain. Its antigen remains undetermined. One base away there is no much larger clone; base qualities are not given. The sample belongs to a study of regulatory T cells in long-lasting Graves disease (dated by TCRdb to the early 2020s). Regarding the research as a whole: Persistent Graves' disease was defined as persistently positive TSH receptor autoantibodies together with antithyroid drug treatment for over 5 years. Persistent Graves' disease patients were compared with newly diagnosed Graves' disease patients by peripheral blood TCR sequencing and RNA sequencing. The study was conducted in China and was registered as a clinical trial. TCR sequencing covered about 13 persistent and around 20 newly diagnosed Graves' disease patients, around 33 samples in total. In the clinical cohort, patients with persistent Graves' disease had used antithyroid drugs for an average of around ten years.

Broad study findings and their caveats: Persistent disease showed preferential use of TRBV28, TRBJ1-2 and TRBJ2-5, whereas newly diagnosed disease favored TRBV20-1 and TRBJ2-1. Lower TCR Shannon entropy and fewer highly expanded clones were observed in persistent Graves' disease patients than in newly diagnosed patients, which suggested clonal expansion. As a limitation, the authors acknowledged that the small sample size may reduce accuracy. Peripheral blood alone was examined, since thyroid tissue, which constituted the primary lesion, could not be accessed. Sequencing and analysis were limited to the TCR beta chain. More public clonotypes were shared among persistent patients (roughly 2,700) than among newly diagnosed patients (approximately 1,000).

The library was generated by multiplex PCR. Sequencing used an Illumina HiSeq 4000. To build TCR beta libraries, CDR3 regions were amplified by Arm-PCR using iRepertoire HTBI primers. Before sequencing, the PCR products went through gel purification. As for the original processing: Across samples, around 62 TRBV and 13 to 15 TRBJ segments were identified and used for gene usage analysis of CDR3 amino acid clonotypes. COPE and FqMerger were used to merge the filtered high-quality paired reads into contigs. BLAST was used to align contigs to IMGT TRBV, TRBD and TRBJ reference genes, with CDR3 defined following IMGT. Any clonotype with a frequency above 0.1% was classified as a highly expanded clone. Repertoire diversity was measured by Shannon entropy, and V-J evenness by the Gini coefficient. Clonotypes shared by more than one individual were considered public. TCRdb's own reprocessing of the public reads used fastp at Q25 and MiXCR and kept productive beta chains. Entries that share a CDR3 protein sequence are merged under the most common genes and DNA. The V and J calls come from TCRdb's annotation, not from the publication. The sample records 700,000 or so distinct CDR3 sequences, 25% to 35% of which are singletons. The top ten hold around 42% of the sample.

V loses 5 bases of germline sequence and J loses 5 bases, and the interval between the two ends is 12 bases. Per the germline V gene, SGHAT is the CDR1 and FQNNGV is the CDR2. Reading from cysteine to phenylalanine, the CDR3 counts 14 amino acids. The entry retains the CDR3 DNA only, 42 bases that are in frame from base 1. Interpreted using the paper, the time point label stands for: persistent/refractory GD, antithyroid drugs over 5 years with positive TRAb. For both TCR sequencing and RNA sequencing, RNA was extracted from PBMCs in TRIzol. Graves' disease was diagnosed according to American Thyroid Association guidelines. The patients came from an endocrinology department in Xi'an, China. Each patient gave about 9.1 milliliters of peripheral blood, collected in an EDTA anticoagulant tube. PBMCs were isolated by Ficoll Paque Plus density gradient separation without further T cell sorting. An Agilent 2100 Bioanalyzer and agarose gel were used to check RNA quality, and a NanoDrop 2000 was used to measure RNA concentration.

In this chain, TRBV11-2 is recombined with TRBJ2-2; the D gene is not confidently resolved. This receptor was identified in a female donor with Graves disease. Specimen: peripheral blood mononuclear cells (PBMCs), collected when the disease was refractory, from a patient treated with antithyroid drugs. The nucleotides read TGTGCCAGCAGCCAAGTTCCGAGGACCGGGGAGCTGTTTTTT. This gives the protein CASSQVPRTGELFF.